Listed below are T cell receptor beta chains from one sample, sequenced in a study of cytomegalovirus exposure and HLA in healthy donors. The data were produced by immunoSEQ multiplex PCR, yet TCRdb's version contains in-frame clones alone and is incomplete. This table has 150,000 to 200,000 clones, less than 90% appearing once. Sample: PBMCs. The receptors were sampled from a young woman in good health and CMV-seronegative. The CDR3 runs from the conserved cysteine through the conserved F or W.

v_call	j_call	cdr3_aa
TRBV7-2	TRBJ2-4	CASSYLPGQDAKNIQYF
TRBV5-1	TRBJ2-5	CASSKQGIAETQYF
TRBV25-1	TRBJ2-3	CASSEYMTDSLDTQYF
TRBV9	TRBJ1-3	CASSPQGSTRNTIYF
TRBV28	TRBJ2-7	CASSFPGQPYEQYF
TRBV2	TRBJ1-2	CASSEIRNNYGYTF
TRBV6-5	TRBJ2-1	CASRQITGGGEQFF
TRBV28	TRBJ2-2	CASSLVTGELFF
TRBV11-1	TRBJ1-1	CASSLSGQGRGNTEAFF
TRBV7-8	TRBJ1-1	CASSRFDRNTEAFF
TRBV30	TRBJ1-3	CASPGPGNTIYF
TRBV7-6	TRBJ2-5	CASSLGRTGALETQYF
TRBV7-6	TRBJ2-1	CASSLGNRDGRGNEQFF
TRBV7-9	TRBJ2-1	CASSYFGSSYNEQFF
TRBV2	TRBJ2-3	CASSEMRNTQYF
TRBV6-5	TRBJ1-4	CASSRDASQGEKLFF
TRBV28	TRBJ2-5	CASSLYRQALGTQYF
TRBV5-5	TRBJ2-7	CASSFPGYEQYF
TRBV25-1	TRBJ1-1	CASSAAGWGTEAFF
TRBV9	TRBJ2-4	CASSVGGAKNIQYF
TRBV16	TRBJ2-3	CASSQAGRRSTDTQYF
TRBV14	TRBJ1-2	CASSHRRGGSDGYTF
TRBV2	TRBJ1-4	CASTQGNVMEKLFF
TRBV29-1	TRBJ2-7	CSVRNPGQGTSYEQYF